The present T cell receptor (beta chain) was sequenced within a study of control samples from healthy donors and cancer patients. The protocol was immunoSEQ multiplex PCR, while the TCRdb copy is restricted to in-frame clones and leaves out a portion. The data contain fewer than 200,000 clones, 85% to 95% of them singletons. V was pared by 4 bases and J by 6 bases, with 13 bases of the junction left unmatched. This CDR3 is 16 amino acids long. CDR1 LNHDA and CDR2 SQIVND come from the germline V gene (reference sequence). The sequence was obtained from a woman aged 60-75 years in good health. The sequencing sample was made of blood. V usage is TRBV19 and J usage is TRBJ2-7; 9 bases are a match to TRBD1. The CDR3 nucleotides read TGTGCCAGTAGTACCGTCTCAGGGGGACAGGGAGCCGAGCAGTACTTC. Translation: CASSTVSGGQGAEQYF.